This T cell receptor beta chain was recorded in a study of T cell responses to AZD1222 COVID-19 vaccine. Regarding the study as a whole: Spike-specific TCR breadth and depth were elevated following two AZD1222 doses. Nearly half of spike-specific TCRs reportedly go after variant regions that carry no mutations. The study found vaccine-associated CD4 TCRs spanning spike, dominant at 160-218 and 743-854.

Repertoires were generated with immunoSEQ multiplex PCR, while TCRdb's copy carries only in-frame clones and drops some. Of 110,000 or so clones in the sample, 75% to 90% are singletons; the top ten hold about 7.1%. Germline V gene data show CDR1 as SGDLS and CDR2 as YYNGEE. The CDR3 sequence is 17 residues long. The V and J ends lost 3 bases and 4 bases, in that order; junction bases with no gene match: 11. Worth noting for this clone: The antigen remains unidentified.

The sequencing used peripheral blood, collected 28 days after the second AZD1222 dose. The rearrangement uses TRBV9 and TRBJ2-5, with TRBD1 identical over 11 bases. The clonotype originates from an adult who received the AZD1222 COVID-19 vaccine. This chain's CDR3 is CASSDGTGGYVGETQYF. The DNA for the CDR3 is TGTGCCAGCAGCGACGGGACAGGGGGTTATGTGGGAGAGACCCAGTACTTC.